Listed below are T cell receptor beta chains from one sample, sequenced in a study of identical twins. TCRdb ran MiXCR on the 5' RACE reads and lists one entry per CDR3 protein. The sample holds around 680,000 distinct CDR3 sequences, around 8.6% seen once. This sample was shared with a second study, whose subject was yellow fever vaccine responses in identical twins.

The sample taken for sequencing was PBMCs. The receptors derive from a woman under 30 in good health. CDR3s include the opening cysteine and the closing phenylalanine or tryptophan. D genes are given only for firm matches. The size entry is marked missing in some rows and otherwise reads once, few, many or a size class.

v_gene	abundance	j_gene	d_gene	CDR3nt	CDR3aa
TRBV12-3/TRBV12-4	few	TRBJ2-4	-	TGTGCCAGCAGTTTCCCGGGACTGCTTAAAAACATTCAGTACTTC	CASSFPGLLKNIQYF
TRBV28	-	TRBJ2-7	TRBD1	TGTGCCAGCAGTCTGGGACAGAGGCTCTACGAGCAGTACTTC	CASSLGQRLYEQYF
TRBV5-5	-	TRBJ1-1	-	TGTGCCAGCAGCTTGCCACAGGCAGTTAACACTGAAGCTTTCTTT	CASSLPQAVNTEAFF
TRBV7-9	few	TRBJ2-1	TRBD2	TGTGCCGGATCCAACGCGGGGGGGCGGTACAATGAGCAGTTCTTC	CAGSNAGGRYNEQFF
TRBV12-3/TRBV12-4	many	TRBJ2-7	-	TGTGCCAGCAGTTTCGGTCCAGGGTTATACGAGCAGTACTTC	CASSFGPGLYEQYF
TRBV6-2/TRBV6-3	few	TRBJ2-4	-	TGTGCCAGCAGTTACTTTTTGCAGATAGCCAAAAACATTCAGTACTTC	CASSYFLQIAKNIQYF
TRBV16	few	TRBJ1-1	-	TGTGCCAGCAGCCAAGTAACAGGGCCCACTGAAGCTTTCTTT	CASSQVTGPTEAFF
TRBV3-1	-	TRBJ2-7	-	TGTGCCAGCAGCCAAGATTCGCGAGGGAGATGGTCCGAGCAGTACTTC	CASSQDSRGRWSEQYF
TRBV6-5	few	TRBJ1-1	-	TGTGCCAGAAAGGTGGTTCCTACTGAAGCTTTCTTT	CARKVVPTEAFF
TRBV5-1	few	TRBJ2-1	TRBD2	TGCGCCAGCACACGACTAGCGGGACTCGAGGGGTACAATGAGCAGTTCTTC	CASTRLAGLEGYNEQFF
TRBV5-5	few	TRBJ2-1	TRBD2	TGTGCCAGCAGCTCGGACCTAGCGGGAGCCTTCTACAATGAGCAGTTCTTC	CASSSDLAGAFYNEQFF
TRBV25-1	few	TRBJ2-3	TRBD1	TGTGCCAGCAGCTCCGACAGGGGGTATAGCACAGATACGCAGTATTTT	CASSSDRGYSTDTQYF
TRBV20-1	many	TRBJ2-7	TRBD1	TGCAGTGCCCTAACGGACAGGGTGGGATACGAGCAGTACTTC	CSALTDRVGYEQYF
TRBV29-1	many	TRBJ2-1	-	TGCAGCGTCGCCTCATCGAGCGATGAGCAGTTCTTC	CSVASSSDEQFF
TRBV6-1	few	TRBJ2-7	-	TGTGCCAGCCGTAGGACACCATCCTACGAGCAGTACTTC	CASRRTPSYEQYF
TRBV4-1	-	TRBJ2-7	TRBD1	TGCGCCAGCAGCCTCATGACAGGGGCCTACGAGCAGTACTTC	CASSLMTGAYEQYF
TRBV4-3	many	TRBJ2-1	TRBD1	TGCGCCAGCAGCCGGGGTTTACAGGGGCCGTACAATGAGCAGTTCTTC	CASSRGLQGPYNEQFF